The present T cell receptor (beta chain) was sequenced within a study of cytomegalovirus exposure and HLA in healthy donors. Study outcomes and limitations: Rates of TCR association differed by HLA locus in a later analysis, with DRB1 highest and HLA-C lowest. Most subjects had HLA-A and HLA-B alleles reportedly predicted accurately by TCR beta sequences. About 90% or about 30% of the time was how often most TCR beta V segments were productive, according to an earlier analysis. Presence/absence analyses assumed roughly uniform sequencing depth across donors, which may not hold.

As for this clone: Its antigen is still unknown.

PCR was performed using 60 Vbeta and 13 Jbeta primers. The method was immunoSEQ multiplex PCR; TCRdb's version includes in-frame clones alone and lacks a portion of them. The table lists about 130,000 clones, around 85% of them singletons. CDR1 and CDR2 from the germline V gene are SNHLY and FYNNEI. V dropped 6 bases and J dropped 2 bases, with 20 bases sitting between them. The CDR3 sequence is 18 residues long. The sample taken for sequencing was PBMCs. The sequence came from a woman aged 25 to 39 in good health and CMV-seropositive. The chain joins TRBV2 to TRBJ2-6; D possibly corresponds to TRBD2 (6 bases). CDR3 sequence (DNA): TGTGCCAGCAGCCCGCTTTCGCGGGGTAGCACTGGGGCCAACGTCCTGACTTTC. Translated: CASSPLSRGSTGANVLTF.